Listed here are 21 T cell receptor beta chains from one sample, sequenced in a study of blood T cell repertoires in COVID-19. Sequencing used immunoSEQ multiplex PCR; TCRdb keeps in-frame clones, though not all of them. Among about 270,000 clones listed, 82% were seen once. The source material was peripheral blood. The receptors were sampled from a woman between 18 and 29 years old with acute or convalescent COVID-19.

This clone was detected only a few times. The chain has TRBV3-1 (or the pseudogene TRBV3-2) and TRBJ1-3; TRBD1 is a possible D gene (5 bases). Germline CDR1 LGHDT, CDR2 YNNKEL (reference sequence). The CDR3 length is 17 residues. Trimming pared 1 base from V and 4 bases from J, leaving 17 bases between. CDR3 nucleotide sequence: TGTGCCAGCAGCCAAGGTTTGCCTGGCGGGACGGGAAACACCATATATTTT. This codes for CASSQGLPGGTGNTIYF.

This chain uses TRBV6-5 with TRBJ2-3; weak D call: TRBD2 (5 bases). Germline CDR1 and CDR2: MNHEY and SVGAGI. The CDR3 is 15 residues long. V lost 4 bases and J 4 bases, leaving 15 bases between the germline ends. Here the CDR3 DNA reads TGTGCCAGCAGTTTACTAGTTGCCCCATCAGATACGCAGTATTTT. This translates into CASSLLVAPSDTQYF.

In its sample, this clone was seen a few times. V and J are TRBV6-6 and TRBJ1-1; possibly TRBD1 for D (5 bases). This CDR3 is built from 15 residues. V lost 4 bases, J lost 0 bases, and 12 bases lay in between. CDR1 is MNHNY, CDR2 SVGAGI, per germline (reference sequence). This CDR3 reads CASSSPGGVNTEAFF. The CDR3 nucleotides are TGTGCCAGCAGTTCCCCGGGGGGGGTGAACACTGAAGCTTTCTTT.

V gene TRBV11-3 combines with J gene TRBJ2-1; perhaps TRBD2 as D (6 bases). The CDR3 consists of 15 residues. Germline CDR1 is SGHNT and CDR2 is YENEEA. Trimming left V 3 bases short and J 2 bases short, with 11 bases between. The CDR3 region is CASSLGGSPYNEQFF. CDR3 bases: TGTGCCAGCAGCTTGGGAGGCTCCCCCTACAATGAGCAGTTCTTC.

This chain connects TRBV7-8 to TRBJ1-6; 8 nucleotides line up with TRBD1. This CDR3 region has 15 residues. J lost 6 bases, V lost 4 bases, and 5 bases had no gene match. CDR1 is SGHVS, CDR2 FQNEAQ, per germline. In nucleotides, the CDR3 is TGTGCCAGCAGCTCCTGGACAGGGAGTAATTCACCCCTCCACTTT. It translates to CASSSWTGSNSPLHF.

This chain's CDR3 is CASSLEGSGTDVNSPLHF. DNA for the CDR3: TGTGCCAGCAGCTTAGAAGGGTCCGGGACAGACGTTAATTCACCCCTCCACTTT. The V and J genes are TRBV7-2 and TRBJ1-6; 7 nucleotides agree with TRBD1. Germline CDR1 is SGHTA and CDR2 is FQGNSA. CDR3 length: 18 residues. Trimming took 1 base from V and 6 from J; bases not matched to a gene: 12.

This chain links TRBV19 with TRBJ1-6, with TRBD1 identical over 7 bases. Germline V gene lookup returns CDR1 LNHDA and CDR2 SQIVND (reference sequence). This CDR3 is 16 amino acids long. V lost 3 bases to trimming and J lost 5 bases; unmatched junction nucleotides: 7. The chain's CDR3 is CASSIIGTAHNSPLHF. DNA of the CDR3: TGTGCCAGTAGTATTATCGGGACAGCGCATAATTCACCCCTCCACTTT.

This chain links TRBV25-1 with TRBJ1-2; tentative D call: TRBD1 (6 bases). Trimming shortened V by 2 bases and J by 7 bases, and 20 bases separated the two germline ends. The germline V gene encodes CDR1 MGHDK and CDR2 SYGVNS. The CDR3 sequence is 16 residues long. CDR3 sequence reads: CASSEVSTGGRIGYTF. CDR3 in DNA: TGTGCCAGCAGTGAAGTGTCCACGGGGGGGCGGATTGGCTACACCTTC.

The V call is TRBV27, the J call TRBJ2-1; 9 nucleotides match TRBD1. With 5 bases clipped from V and 5 bases from J, the junction kept 7 bases outside the gene matches. The germline CDR1 and CDR2 sequences are MNHEY and SMNVEV (reference sequence). The CDR3 extends over 15 amino acids. This CDR3 reads CASSNPGQGNNEQFF. DNA of the CDR3: TGTGCCAGCAGTAACCCGGGACAGGGCAACAATGAGCAGTTCTTC.

This sequence joins TRBV10-3 and TRBJ1-5; tentatively, D is TRBD1 (6 bases). The germline V gene has CDR1 ENHRY and CDR2 SYGVKD. The CDR3 is 15 amino acids. V was shortened by 5 bases and J by 5 bases, with 16 bases between the two germline ends. CDR3 sequence: CAISSGQTRDQPQHF. CDR3 sequence (DNA): TGTGCCATCAGTTCCGGACAGACGCGGGATCAGCCCCAGCATTTT.

The V and J genes are TRBV29-1 and TRBJ2-7, with D maybe TRBD1 (6 bases). Germline CDR1 is SQVTM and CDR2 is ANQGSEA. Trimming took 4 bases from V and 4 from J, leaving 20 bases between them. This CDR3 spans 15 amino acids. For the CDR3, the DNA is TGCAGCGTTGGCACCCAGGGGTGGGGGCCTTACGAGCAGTACTTC. Its translation: CSVGTQGWGPYEQYF.

The chain carries TRBV5-1 and TRBJ2-5; the match to TRBD1 covers 8 bases. CDR1 is SGHRS, CDR2 YFSETQ, per germline. Trimming cost V 4 bases and J 5 bases; bases outside gene matches: 10. The length of the CDR3 is 15 residues. The DNA of the CDR3 is TGCGCCAGCAGCCAACGCCAGGGGGCGCAGGAGACCCAGTACTTC. This encodes CASSQRQGAQETQYF.

This clone was seen only once. J is TRBJ2-1 and V is TRBV5-4, with D tentatively TRBD1 (6 bases). The CDR3 runs to 15 residues. The germline V gene has CDR1 SGHNT and CDR2 YYREEE (reference sequence). V shed 4 bases and J shed 2 bases, with 13 bases lying between them. CDR3 in DNA: TGTGCCAGCAGCGGGCCAGGGGTTACCTACAATGAGCAGTTCTTC. Its protein product is CASSGPGVTYNEQFF.

The chain joins TRBV6-5 to TRBJ2-2, with 8 bases that match TRBD1. Looked up from germline, CDR1 is MNHEY and CDR2 is SVGAGI. This CDR3 spans 16 amino acids. V lost 4 bases to trimming and J lost 0 bases; unmatched junction nucleotides: 4. Here the CDR3 DNA reads TGTGCCAGCAGTTTTCAGGGGGCCTCGAACACCGGGGAGCTGTTTTTT. Encoded protein: CASSFQGASNTGELFF.

This clone was counted only a few times. The chain employs TRBV4-3 and TRBJ1-5; D is perhaps TRBD1 (6 bases). Trimming took 0 bases from V and 9 from J, leaving 18 bases between them. This CDR3 contains 16 residues. Germline lookup yields CDR1 LGHNA and CDR2 YSLEER. The CDR3 nucleotides read TGCGCCAGCAGCCAAGATGCAGGGGATGGATCACGGCCCCAGCATTTT. This codes for CASSQDAGDGSRPQHF.

The chain combines TRBV27 with TRBJ2-1; tentatively, D is TRBD2 (6 bases). Between the trimmed V and J ends, which lost 3 bases and 1 base, there was a span of 10 bases. CDR1 MNHEY and CDR2 SMNVEV come from the germline V gene (reference sequence). This CDR3 comprises 15 residues. The CDR3 DNA follows: TGTGCCAGCAGTTTTGGAGGGAGTTCCTACAATGAGCAGTTCTTC. Translated: CASSFGGSSYNEQFF.

This chain links TRBV7-2 with TRBJ2-4; TRBD2 might be the D (7 bases). This CDR3 comprises 15 residues. Germline V gene sequence: CDR1 SGHTA, CDR2 FQGNSA. V was cut by 2 bases and J by 6 bases, with 14 bases left in between. This chain's CDR3 is CASSLKGGPGNIQYF. CDR3 DNA sequence: TGTGCCAGCAGCTTAAAGGGGGGGCCTGGAAACATTCAGTACTTC.

The chain recombines TRBV5-8 with TRBJ2-1; 8 nucleotides match TRBD1. J gave up 3 bases and V 3 bases, and 5 bases lay outside the gene matches. The CDR3 loop spans 15 amino acids. From germline, CDR1 is SGHTS and CDR2 YDEGEE. The CDR3 loop is CASSSRTGSYNEQFF. The CDR3 region has the DNA TGTGCCAGCAGCTCTCGGACAGGGAGCTACAATGAGCAGTTCTTC.

This rearrangement joins TRBV28 to TRBJ1-5; D is uncertain. Trimming took 5 bases from V and 2 from J, leaving 4 bases between them. The CDR3 length is 12 residues. The germline gives CDR1 MDHEN, CDR2 SYDVKM. In nucleotides, the CDR3 is TGTGCCAGCAGTGGAGGCAATCAGCCCCAGCATTTT. It is translated as CASSGGNQPQHF.

This sequence joins TRBV12-3 or TRBV12-4 and TRBJ2-5; D gene ambiguous. The CDR3 spans 12 residues. V shed 3 bases and J shed 1 base, with 3 bases lying between them. Here the CDR3 reads CASSLSQETQYF. CDR3 bases: TGTGCCAGCAGTTTGAGCCAAGAGACCCAGTACTTC.

On this clone itself: The junction departs from the called germline gene at one end, perhaps through a read error. V is TRBV7-7 and J is TRBJ2-1; 13 bases line up with TRBD2. Germline CDR1 and CDR2: SSHAT and FNYEAQ (reference sequence). The CDR3 is 15 residues long. The CDR3 here is CASSNGLAGANEQFF. In DNA, the CDR3 is TGTGCTAGCAGCAACGGACTAGCGGGAGCCAATGAGCAGTTCTTC.